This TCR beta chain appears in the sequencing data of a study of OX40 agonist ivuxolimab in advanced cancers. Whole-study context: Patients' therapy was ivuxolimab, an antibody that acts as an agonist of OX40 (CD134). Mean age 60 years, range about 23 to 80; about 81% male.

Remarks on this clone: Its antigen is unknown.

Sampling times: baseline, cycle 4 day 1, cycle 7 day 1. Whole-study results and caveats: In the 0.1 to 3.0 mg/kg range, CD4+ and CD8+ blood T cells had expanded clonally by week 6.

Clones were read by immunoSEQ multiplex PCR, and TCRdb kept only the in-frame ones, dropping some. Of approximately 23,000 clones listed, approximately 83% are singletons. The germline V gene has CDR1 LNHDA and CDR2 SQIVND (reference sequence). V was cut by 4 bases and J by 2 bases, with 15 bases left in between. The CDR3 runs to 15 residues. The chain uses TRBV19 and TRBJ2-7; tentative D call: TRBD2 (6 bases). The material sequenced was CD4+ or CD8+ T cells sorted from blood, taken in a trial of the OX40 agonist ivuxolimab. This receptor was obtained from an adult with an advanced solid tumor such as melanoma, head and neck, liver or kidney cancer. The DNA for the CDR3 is TGTGCCAGTAGTACCGAACGGGAGCGGGCCTACGAGCAGTACTTC. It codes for CASSTERERAYEQYF.